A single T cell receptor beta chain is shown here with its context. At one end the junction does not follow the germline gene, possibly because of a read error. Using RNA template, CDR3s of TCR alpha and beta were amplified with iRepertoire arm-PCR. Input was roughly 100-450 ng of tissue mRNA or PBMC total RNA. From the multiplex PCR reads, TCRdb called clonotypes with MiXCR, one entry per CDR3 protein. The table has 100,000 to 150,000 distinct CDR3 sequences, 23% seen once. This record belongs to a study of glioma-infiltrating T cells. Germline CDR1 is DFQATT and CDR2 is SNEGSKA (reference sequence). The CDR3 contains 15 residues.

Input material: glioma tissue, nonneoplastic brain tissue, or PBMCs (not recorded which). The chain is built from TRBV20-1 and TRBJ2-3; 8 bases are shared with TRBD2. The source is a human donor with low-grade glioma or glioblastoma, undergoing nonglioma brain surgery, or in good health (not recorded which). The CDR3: CSARSGTRIPDKQYF. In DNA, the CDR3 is TGCAGTGCTAGATCTGGGACTAGAATCCCAGATAAGCAGTATTTT.